The T cell receptor beta chain under discussion was sequenced for a study of post-analysis software for immune sequencing data (dated by TCRdb to between 2014 and 2016). General notes on the study: Recorded disease courses included relapsing-remitting, secondary progressive and progressive-relapsing multiple sclerosis, with some patients lacking subtype annotation. The patient repertoires were set against around eleven previously published healthy control repertoires from donors whose ages ranged from roughly 6 to 26 years. A subset of samples was prepared in parallel using single-end sample barcoding, then pooled and co-amplified after Illumina adapter ligation. General study outcomes and caveats: Significantly higher frequencies in patients than in controls were found for several TRBV segments, including TRBV5-6, TRBV5-1 and TRBV20-1. Strong co-clustering of samples prepared in the same batch was shown by direct clustering with F measure, prompting a batch-effect correction. Significantly lower normalized Chao1 diversity was found in multiple sclerosis patients than in controls, suggesting substantial peripheral T-cell clonal expansion. The multiple sclerosis patient group was slightly younger than the control group.

The library was built by means of PCR. Instrument used: Illumina HiSeq 2500. To reduce PCR and sequencing biases, unique molecular identifiers were built into the TCR beta cDNA libraries. Roughly 0.5 million cDNA molecules were obtained per 1 to 10 million input T cells, so each molecule approximated one T cell. The patient libraries were prepared and sequenced using the same protocol as the earlier healthy control dataset. Within a given batch, samples were prepared together, multiplexed and sequenced on the same HiSeq lane. In the authors' own workflow: MIGEC handled the raw barcoded reads, throwing out single-read molecular identifier groups before consensus assembly and CDR3 extraction. VDJtools was used for post-analysis of the clonotype tables, with diversity normalized by down-sampling every dataset to the smallest sample size. Repertoire overlap clustering matched CDR3 amino acid but not nucleotide sequences to correct batch-related cross-sample contamination. TCRdb passed the public sequencing reads through fastp at Q25 and MiXCR, retaining productive beta sequences. Identical CDR3 protein sequences are pooled into one entry, listed with their most common genes and DNA. It is TCRdb's table, rather than the study itself, that gives the V and J calls and clone size. The sample table contains almost 700,000 distinct CDR3 sequences; only one count was recorded for 55% to 60% of them. Of the sample, about 10% falls within the top ten clones.

V lost 5 bases and J lost 3 bases; the stretch between them is 16 bases long. Sequences SEHNR (CDR1) and FQNEAQ (CDR2) are obtained from the germline V gene (reference sequence). The cysteine opens and the phenylalanine closes a CDR3 of 15 amino acids. Only CDR3 DNA is held: 45 bases, read in frame from base 1. Concerning this clonotype itself: Its specific antigen is unknown. One base away there is no much larger clone; base qualities are not given.

To demonstrate the VDJtools post-analysis software, TCR beta repertoires were profiled from the peripheral blood of over ten young patients with multiple sclerosis. The patients with multiple sclerosis were children and adolescents between roughly 6 and 15 years of age. The sample comprised blood. The clonotype comes from a girl under 10 years old with multiple sclerosis. This chain is built from TRBV7-9 and TRBJ2-5, with the D assignment possibly TRBD1 or TRBD2, given 7 matching bases for each. The nucleotide sequence is given as TGTGCCAGCAGCCAAGGGGGCGGGGGAGAAGAGACCCAGTACTTC. Its protein product is CASSQGGGGEETQYF.